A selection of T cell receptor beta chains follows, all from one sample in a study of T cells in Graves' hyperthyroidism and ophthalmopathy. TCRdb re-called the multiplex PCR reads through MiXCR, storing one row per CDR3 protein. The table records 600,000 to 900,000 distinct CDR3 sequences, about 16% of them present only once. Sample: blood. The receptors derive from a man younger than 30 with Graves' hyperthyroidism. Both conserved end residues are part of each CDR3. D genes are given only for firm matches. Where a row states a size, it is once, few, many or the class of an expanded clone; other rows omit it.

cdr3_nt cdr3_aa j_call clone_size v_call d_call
TGTGCCTGGAGTGTACCAAGCGGGAGACCGTACTTC CAWSVPSGRPYF TRBJ2-5 . TRBV30 TRBD2
TGTGCCAGCAGCTTCTCCTTACGGGAGCAGTACTTC CASSFSLREQYF TRBJ2-7 few TRBV3-1 .
TGTGCCAGCAGCTTAACCCCCCGTCTTAACACTGAAGCTTTCTTT CASSLTPRLNTEAFF TRBJ1-1 many TRBV11-2 .
TGTGCCACTGTGAGCGGCCGAAACACCGGGGAGCTGTTTTTT CATVSGRNTGELFF TRBJ2-2 once TRBV15 .
TGTGCCTGGCTTAGCGGGATCTCCTACAATGAGCAGTTCTTC CAWLSGISYNEQFF TRBJ2-1 many TRBV30 TRBD2
TGCAGTGCTAACCCCCCGGACGGATACTCCTACGAGCAGTACTTC CSANPPDGYSYEQYF TRBJ2-7 . TRBV20-1 .
TGTGCCAGCAGCCAAGGGCTAGCGGGACGGTACCAAGAGACCCAGTACTTC CASSQGLAGRYQETQYF TRBJ2-5 . TRBV4-2 TRBD2
TGTGCCAGCAGCGCGGCCGTCTTCTGGGACAACTATGGCTACACCTTC CASSAAVFWDNYGYTF TRBJ1-2 many TRBV28 .
TGTGCCAGCAGCAGCGGGACAGGAGTTGGTCTCGGTCCCCCCTACGAGCAGTACTTC CASSSGTGVGLGPPYEQYF TRBJ2-7 . TRBV7-6 .
TGTGCCAGCAGTACCAGGACTCTTTACACTGAAGCTTTCTTT CASSTRTLYTEAFF TRBJ1-1 many TRBV2 .
TGCGCCAGCAGCTTGACTGGGCGGAAAGCTTTCTTT CASSLTGRKAFF TRBJ1-1 many TRBV5-1 .
TGTGCCAGCAGCCCCGATAGGGGCTACACCTTC CASSPDRGYTF TRBJ1-2 many TRBV6-1 .
TGTGCCAGCGGGGTAATCAATCAGCCCCAGCATTTT CASGVINQPQHF TRBJ1-5 few TRBV6-5 .
TGTGCCAGCAGTACACTTACCGGGACAGGGATTTATGGCTACACCTTC CASSTLTGTGIYGYTF TRBJ1-2 . TRBV12-3/TRBV12-4 TRBD1
TGTGCTAGTGGTTTGTCCGTGGCGGGAGTATCCTACGAGCAGTACTTC CASGLSVAGVSYEQYF TRBJ2-7 many TRBV12-5 TRBD2
TGTGCCATCAGTGAGCGCAGGGGGGATGAAAAACTGTTTTTT CAISERRGDEKLFF TRBJ1-4 . TRBV10-3 TRBD1
TGTGCCAGCAGCTTAAGGGGGGCTGTCGGCTACACCTTC CASSLRGAVGYTF TRBJ1-2 once TRBV7-9 .
TGCAGCCCACGACTAGCGAGGGCAGATACGCAGTATTTT CSPRLARADTQYF TRBJ2-3 many TRBV20-1 TRBD2
TGTGCCTGGAGTCGAGATACAGGGGGCGCGAAGGCTTTCTTT CAWSRDTGGAKAFF TRBJ1-1 . TRBV30 TRBD1
TGTGCCAGCAGTCGGGCGGTACCTAACACTGAAGCTTTCTTT CASSRAVPNTEAFF TRBJ1-1 few TRBV6-1 .
TGTGCCAGCTCCGGGACTCAATCCTACGAGCAGTACTTC CASSGTQSYEQYF TRBJ2-7 . TRBV18 .
TGTGCCAGTAGCTGGGGAGGGGGGGATGAGCAGTTCTTC CASSWGGGDEQFF TRBJ2-1 . TRBV19 .
TGCAGTGCTAGAGGCCCGTTTGGGGAGCGGGAAATAGATACGCAGTATTTT CSARGPFGEREIDTQYF TRBJ2-3 many TRBV20-1 TRBD2